Presented here are 20 T cell receptor beta chains from one specimen sequenced in a study of blood T cells in healthy people across ages. With a J-beta primer mix and a sample-barcoded 5' primer, a second PCR ran about 7 to 12 cycles. From the 5' RACE reads, TCRdb called clonotypes with MiXCR, one entry per CDR3 protein. The table has just under 550,000 distinct CDR3 sequences, around 24% seen once. The same data also contributed to another study, on T cells of mothers and their children.

The material sequenced was blood. These TCRs come from a boy between 10 and 17 years old in good health.

The CDR3 region is CASSPQPDRPPLDEQFF. CDR3 sequence (DNA): TGTGCCAGCAGTCCCCAACCCGACAGGCCCCCGCTCGATGAGCAGTTCTTC. This sequence joins TRBV28 and TRBJ2-1; D may be TRBD1 (6 bases). CDR3 length: 17 amino acids. Germline assignment: CDR1 MDHEN and CDR2 SYDVKM. With 5 bases removed from V and 8 bases from J, the gap between germline ends came to 25 bases.

The J gene is TRBJ2-1, the V gene TRBV7-8, with 11 bases aligning to TRBD2. Germline CDR1 SGHVS, CDR2 FQNEAQ. The CDR3 has 17 amino acids. Germline trimming cut 5 bases from V and 8 bases from J; bases unmatched to any gene: 14. The CDR3, as DNA: TGTGCCAGCAGCCGGAGACTAGCGGGGACCCTGTTGGATGAGCAGTTCTTC. It is translated as CASSRRLAGTLLDEQFF.

The chain combines TRBV19 with TRBJ2-1; TRBD2 might be the D (6 bases). CDR3 length: 13 amino acids. The V gene lost 5 bases and the J gene lost 10 bases, with 15 bases spanning the gap. Germline CDR1 LNHDA, CDR2 SQIVND (reference sequence). This chain's CDR3 is CASSPSRGSEQFF. The CDR3 region has the DNA TGTGCCAGTAGTCCAAGCCGGGGGTCCGAGCAGTTCTTC.

V usage is TRBV20-1 and J usage is TRBJ2-3, with a tentative D call TRBD1 (5 bases). This CDR3 is built from 15 residues. Germline V lookup: CDR1 DFQATT, CDR2 SNEGSKA (reference sequence). Between the trimmed V and J ends, which lost 1 base and 0 bases, there was a span of 11 bases. The CDR3 sequence: CSARAPDTSTDTQYF. The CDR3 coding sequence is TGCAGTGCTAGAGCGCCGGACACTAGCACAGATACGCAGTATTTT.

The chain is built from TRBV18 and TRBJ2-4; 11 positions agree with TRBD2. V shed 6 bases and J 7 bases; nucleotides not matched to a gene: 11. The germline gives CDR1 KGHSH, CDR2 LQKENI. There are 16 residues in the CDR3. In DNA form, the CDR3 reads TGTGCCAGCTCCTTAAGTACTAGCGGGAGTGGTAACATTCAGTACTTC. Its translation: CASSLSTSGSGNIQYF.

This clonotype came up a few times. The V gene is TRBV7-2, the J gene TRBJ1-2; unclear D gene. CDR1 is SGHTA, CDR2 FQGNSA, per germline. Trimming stripped 6 bases from V and 8 bases from J, with 22 bases between. The length of the CDR3 is 15 residues. CDR3: CASSLSGETAYGYTF. The DNA of the CDR3 is TGTGCCAGCAGTTTATCCGGCGAGACCGCTTACGGCTACACCTTC.

This clonotype was observed a few times. The chain employs TRBV27 and TRBJ1-1; the D gene is possibly TRBD1 (6 bases). Germline CDR1 is MNHEY and CDR2 is SMNVEV (reference sequence). The CDR3 is made up of 16 amino acids. V lost 6 bases to trimming and J lost 0 bases, with 17 bases between them. The CDR3 DNA follows: TGTGCCAGCAGCTTAGCGACAGGCCGCCTGAACACTGAAGCTTTCTTT. Translation gives CASSLATGRLNTEAFF.

The chain combines TRBV27 with TRBJ2-5, with 7 bases aligning to TRBD2. V lost 2 bases, J lost 5 bases, and 5 bases stayed unmatched. Germline CDR1 reads MNHEY; CDR2 reads SMNVEV (reference sequence). The CDR3 runs 14 residues. The CDR3 sequence: CASSLMGGKETQYF. CDR3 sequence (DNA): TGTGCCAGCAGTTTAATGGGAGGGAAGGAGACCCAGTACTTC.

This clonotype was detected only a few times. The CDR3 nucleotides are TGTGCCAGCAGCAGGACCGAAGAGACCCAGTACTTC. This sequence encodes CASSRTEETQYF. The chain is built from TRBV28 and TRBJ2-5; no reliable D call. The V and J ends lost 6 bases and 3 bases respectively, with 8 bases between them. The CDR3 covers 12 residues. Germline V gene sequence: CDR1 MDHEN, CDR2 SYDVKM.

The CDR3 nucleotides read TGCGCCAGCAGCCAAGAGGCGGGGGGACGTGCAGATACGCAGTATTTT. Protein: CASSQEAGGRADTQYF. This rearrangement joins TRBV4-3 to TRBJ2-3, with 8 bases that match TRBD2. CDR3 length: 16 amino acids. Trimming took 0 bases from V and 4 from J; bases not matched to a gene: 6. Per the germline V gene, CDR1 is LGHNA and CDR2 is YSLEER.

The sample holds many counts of this clonotype. The CDR3 DNA is TGTGCCAGCAGCCAAGGACAGGGGACCTACAATGAGCAGTTCTTC. Translated, it gives CASSQGQGTYNEQFF. V gene TRBV9 combines with J gene TRBJ2-5; 9 nucleotides agree with TRBD1. The J call may not be correct, given that the DNA end is closer to TRBJ2-1. Per germline, CDR1 SGDLS and CDR2 YYNGEE. The CDR3 loop spans 15 amino acids.

CDR3 nucleotides: TGTGCCAGCAGAAGCACTAGCGCCAATTACAATGAGCAGTTCTTC. Translated: CASRSTSANYNEQFF. The chain carries TRBV12-3 or TRBV12-4 and TRBJ2-7; 7 bases match TRBD2. The J call may be in error: the DNA end matches TRBJ2-1 better. CDR3 size: 15 residues.

This sequence joins TRBV27 and TRBJ2-3; possibly TRBD2 for D (5 bases). The CDR3 length is 14 residues. CDR1 and CDR2 (germline): MNHEY, SMNVEV (reference sequence). With 7 bases removed from V and 3 bases from J, the gap between germline ends came to 14 bases. The CDR3 is CASTVHGETDTQYF. For the CDR3, the DNA is TGTGCCAGCACGGTGCACGGGGAAACAGATACGCAGTATTTT.

This clonotype was found a few times. The chain links TRBV24-1 to TRBJ2-5, with 9 bases fitting TRBD1. Germline V gene data show CDR1 as KGHDR and CDR2 as SFDVKD. Trimming took 4 bases from V and 8 from J; bases not matched to a gene: 7. The CDR3 is 14 residues long. The CDR3 sequence is CATSDTGTGYTQYF. In nucleotides, the CDR3 is TGTGCCACCAGTGACACCGGGACAGGGTACACCCAGTACTTC.

CDR3 nucleotide sequence: TGCAGCGTTGCCAGGGAGAAGTATGGCTACACCTTC. It translates to CSVAREKYGYTF. The V gene is TRBV29-1, the J gene TRBJ1-2, with D tentatively TRBD1 (5 bases). Germline V gene sequence: CDR1 SQVTM, CDR2 ANQGSEA. This CDR3 is built from 12 residues. V lost 4 bases, J lost 5 bases, and 11 bases lay in between.

The rearrangement uses TRBV7-9 and TRBJ2-7, with D hard to call. The CDR3 consists of 16 residues. Germline V gene lookup returns CDR1 SEHNR and CDR2 FQNEAQ (reference sequence). V was pared by 5 bases and J by 6 bases, with 23 bases between. CDR3 bases: TGTGCCAGCAGCCCCGAGGTCCTCCAGGAGTCGGGCGAGCAGTACTTC. Its translation is CASSPEVLQESGEQYF.

This clonotype has only one observation. This chain uses TRBV7-2 with TRBJ2-7; 10 nucleotides match TRBD1. CDR1 SGHTA and CDR2 FQGNSA come from the germline V gene. V was clipped by 0 bases and J by 3 bases; unmatched bases: 5. The CDR3 contains 16 residues. CDR3 amino acids: CASSLASGQGFYEQYF. CDR3 DNA: TGTGCCAGCAGCTTAGCCTCGGGACAGGGGTTCTACGAGCAGTACTTC.

This clonotype was observed many times. The rearrangement links TRBV11-2 to TRBJ2-1; weak D call: TRBD2 (5 bases). Deletions cut 5 bases from V and 7 bases from J, with 9 bases between. The CDR3 is 12 amino acids. Per the germline V gene, CDR1 is SGHAT and CDR2 is FQNNGV. The CDR3 nucleotides read TGTGCCAGCAGCCCGCGGGCGAATGAGCAGTTCTTC. Encoded protein: CASSPRANEQFF.

The chain couples TRBV12-3 or TRBV12-4 to TRBJ2-5; TRBD2 matches at 9 bases. Matching the DNA end better, TRBJ2-7 makes the J call doubtful. The CDR3 covers 16 residues. CDR3 amino acids: CASSLGGSGGTYEQYF. The CDR3 bases are TGTGCCAGCAGTTTAGGAGGTAGCGGGGGCACCTACGAGCAGTACTTC.

Notes on this clonotype: A read error may account for a junction end that differs from germline. This chain uses TRBV4-1 with TRBJ1-4; 9 bases line up with TRBD1. Germline lookup yields CDR1 MGHRA and CDR2 YSYEKL. This CDR3 is built from 15 residues. Written as DNA, the CDR3 is TGCGCCAGCAGTCAAGGGGGACAGGGTCGTGAAAAACTGTTTTTT. Protein sequence: CASSQGGQGREKLFF.